This TCR beta chain derives from a study of early T cells in non-severe SARS-CoV-2 infection. This clonotype was counted a few times. Each CDR3 protein gets one entry after TCRdb re-called the 5' RACE reads with MiXCR. The data contain 65,000 to 70,000 distinct CDR3 sequences, 10% to 15% of them singletons. Germline CDR1 GTSNPN, CDR2 SVGIG (reference sequence). The V end lost 2 bases, the J end lost 4 bases, and 28 bases lay between the germline ends. The CDR3 has 19 residues. The chain is built from TRBV30 and TRBJ2-3; no clear D. Sequencing input: whole blood. This sequence originates from an adult who was a healthcare worker with PCR-confirmed SARS-CoV-2 infection or an uninfected control (not recorded which). CDR3: CAWSPLPTLNRQVADTQYF. As DNA, the CDR3 is TGTGCCTGGAGTCCCCTCCCGACATTAAACCGGCAGGTGGCAGATACGCAGTATTTT.